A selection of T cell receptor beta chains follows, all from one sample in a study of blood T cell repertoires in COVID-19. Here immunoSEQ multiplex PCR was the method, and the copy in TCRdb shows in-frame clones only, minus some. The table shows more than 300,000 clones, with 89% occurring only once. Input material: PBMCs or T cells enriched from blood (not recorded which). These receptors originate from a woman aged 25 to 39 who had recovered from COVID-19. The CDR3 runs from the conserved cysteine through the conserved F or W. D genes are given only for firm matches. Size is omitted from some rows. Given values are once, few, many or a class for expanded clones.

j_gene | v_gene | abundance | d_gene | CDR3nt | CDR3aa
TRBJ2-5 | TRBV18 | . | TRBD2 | TGTGCCAGCTCACCAGAGGGAGGGGCACGGGAGACCCAGTACTTC | CASSPEGGARETQYF
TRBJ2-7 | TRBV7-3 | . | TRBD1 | TGTGCCAGCAGCATAAACTATGGGACAGGACTCTTCTACGAGCAGTACTTC | CASSINYGTGLFYEQYF
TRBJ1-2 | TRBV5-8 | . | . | TGTGCCTCGTGTCGGCAGGCGGGTTACTATGGCTACACCTTC | CASCRQAGYYGYTF
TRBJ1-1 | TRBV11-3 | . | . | TGTGCCAGCAGCTTAGATCCGTCGGTGGAAGCTTTCTTT | CASSLDPSVEAFF
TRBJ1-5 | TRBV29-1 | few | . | TGCAGCGTTGAAAAAGGGGCCGGCAGGGAGGCTCAGCCCCAGCATTTT | CSVEKGAGREAQPQHF
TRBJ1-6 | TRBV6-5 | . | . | TGTGCCAGCATCCTAGGTAGATCACCCCTCCACTTT | CASILGRSPLHF
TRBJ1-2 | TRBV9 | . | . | TGTGCCAGCAGCGTAGGAGGGTACTATGGCTACACCTTC | CASSVGGYYGYTF
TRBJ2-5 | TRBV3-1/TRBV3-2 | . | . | TGTGCCAGCAGCCGAGCGGCCAGAAAAGAGACCCAGTACTTC | CASSRAARKETQYF
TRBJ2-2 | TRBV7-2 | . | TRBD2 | TGTGCCAGCCCTCGTAGTCTAGCGGGAGCCACCGGGGAGCTGTTTTTT | CASPRSLAGATGELFF
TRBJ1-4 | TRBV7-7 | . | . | TGTGCTAGCAGCTCGGGCGGGGCAGTGGGTGAAAAACTGTTTTTT | CASSSGGAVGEKLFF
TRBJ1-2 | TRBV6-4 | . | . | TGTGCCAGCAGTGAAAATCTGGAGTCAGGGGTTGGTGGCTACACCTTC | CASSENLESGVGGYTF
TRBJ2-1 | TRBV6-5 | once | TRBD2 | TGTGCCAGCAGTTACGTTAGCGGGAGCTCCAATGAGCAGTTCTTC | CASSYVSGSSNEQFF
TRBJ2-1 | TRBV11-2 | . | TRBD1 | TGTGCCAGCAGCTCACCGGGACAGGGCTACAATGAGCAGTTCTTC | CASSSPGQGYNEQFF
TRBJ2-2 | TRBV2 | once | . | TGTGCCAGCAGTGCTCAGTATGGGGAGCTGTTTTTT | CASSAQYGELFF
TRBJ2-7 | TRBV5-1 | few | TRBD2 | TGCGCCAGCAGCTTGGCCACCCCCCTAGCGGATTCCTACGAGCAGTACTTC | CASSLATPLADSYEQYF
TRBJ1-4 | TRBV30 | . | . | TGTGCCTGGAGTCCCACCCCCCCCGCCATGCGAACTAATGAAAAACTGTTTTTT | CAWSPTPPAMRTNEKLFF
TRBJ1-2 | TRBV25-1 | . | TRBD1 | TGTGCCAGCAGAGGGACAGGCGTCTATGGCTACACCTTC | CASRGTGVYGYTF
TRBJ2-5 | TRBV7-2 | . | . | TGTGCCAGCAGCTTAAACGGGGGCCAAGAGACCCAGTACTTC | CASSLNGGQETQYF
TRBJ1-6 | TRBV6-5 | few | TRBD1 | TGTGCCAGCAGCACTACGACAGGGGGCACGTCACCCCTCCACTTT | CASSTTTGGTSPLHF
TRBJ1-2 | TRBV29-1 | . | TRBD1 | TGCAGCGTTGAACACAGGGGGCCCTACGGCTACACCTTC | CSVEHRGPYGYTF
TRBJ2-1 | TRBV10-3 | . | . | TGTGCCACCCGGGGGGGTAGCGGAGGGGGCCTCTACAATGAGCAGTTCTTC | CATRGGSGGGLYNEQFF
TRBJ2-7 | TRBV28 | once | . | TGTGCCAGCAACATACCCACGACAGGAGCCTACGAGCAGTACTTC | CASNIPTTGAYEQYF
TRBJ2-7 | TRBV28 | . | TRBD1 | TGTGCCAGCAGCTCCGGGACAGGGACCTTTTACGAGCAGTACTTC | CASSSGTGTFYEQYF
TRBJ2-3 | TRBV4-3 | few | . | TGCGCCAGCAGCCAAGGGTTCAGGGCTGGAGATACGCAGTATTTT | CASSQGFRAGDTQYF
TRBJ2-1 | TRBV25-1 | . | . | TGTGCCAGCAGTCCAAAGCTAGAGTTTCCGGGGCAGTTCTTC | CASSPKLEFPGQFF
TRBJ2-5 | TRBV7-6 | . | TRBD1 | TGTGCCAGCAGCTTAGCGCAGACAGGGTTTGGAGGAGAGACCCAGTACTTC | CASSLAQTGFGGETQYF
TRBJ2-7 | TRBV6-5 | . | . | TGTGCCAGCTCCGGGCAGGGCTATTACGAGCAGTACTTC | CASSGQGYYEQYF
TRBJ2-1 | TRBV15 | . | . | TGTGCCACCAGCAGAGATAAGGGGTCCTACAATGAGCAGTTCTTC | CATSRDKGSYNEQFF
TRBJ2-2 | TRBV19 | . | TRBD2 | TGTGCCAGTAGTAACCCGCGTGGGAGCGGGAGGCCCTCCACCGGGGAGCTGTTTTTT | CASSNPRGSGRPSTGELFF